This T cell receptor (beta chain) was identified in a study of T cell responses to AZD1222 COVID-19 vaccine. This CDR3 spans 14 amino acids. The V gene lost 4 bases and the J gene lost 9 bases, with 16 bases spanning the gap. Germline assignment: CDR1 GTSNPN and CDR2 SVGIG (reference sequence). This table comes from immunoSEQ multiplex PCR, and its TCRdb copy is limited to in-frame clones, with some not included. The repertoire holds about 120,000 clones, roughly nine tenths seen once, with roughly 2.7% in the top ten. Timing groups of about 4 and about 12 weeks for second doses were pooled. The genes are TRBV30 and TRBJ1-6; possibly TRBD1 for D (5 bases). This sample comprised peripheral blood, obtained 28 days after the second AZD1222 dose. This TCR was sampled from an adult who received the AZD1222 COVID-19 vaccine. The CDR3 nucleotides read TGTGCCTGGAAATCAGGGCCCCCGTCTTCACCCCTCCACTTT. Residues: CAWKSGPPSSPLHF. The whole variable domain, filled in from reference TRBV30 and TRBJ1-6, reads SQTIHQWPATLVQPVGSPLSLECTVEGTSNPNLYWYRQAAGRGLQLLFYSVGIGQISSEVPQNLSASRPQDRQFILSSKKLLLSDSGFYLCAWKSGPPSSPLHFGNGTRLTVT.